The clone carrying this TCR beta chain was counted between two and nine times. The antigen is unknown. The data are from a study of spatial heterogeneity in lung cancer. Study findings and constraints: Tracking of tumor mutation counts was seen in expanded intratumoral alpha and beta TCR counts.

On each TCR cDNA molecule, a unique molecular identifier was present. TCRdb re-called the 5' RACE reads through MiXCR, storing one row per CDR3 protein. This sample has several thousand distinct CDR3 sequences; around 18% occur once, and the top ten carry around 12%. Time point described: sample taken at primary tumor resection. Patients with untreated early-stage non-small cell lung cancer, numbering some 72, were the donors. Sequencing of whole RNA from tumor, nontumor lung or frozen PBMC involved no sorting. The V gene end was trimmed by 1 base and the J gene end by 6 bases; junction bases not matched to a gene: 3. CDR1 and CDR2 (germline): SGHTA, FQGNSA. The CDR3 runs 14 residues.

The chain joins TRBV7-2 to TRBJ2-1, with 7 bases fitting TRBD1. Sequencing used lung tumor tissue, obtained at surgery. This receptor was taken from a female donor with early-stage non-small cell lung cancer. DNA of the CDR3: TGTGCCAGCAGCTTAGTACAGGGGTCCAATGAGCAGTTCTTC. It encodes CASSLVQGSNEQFF.